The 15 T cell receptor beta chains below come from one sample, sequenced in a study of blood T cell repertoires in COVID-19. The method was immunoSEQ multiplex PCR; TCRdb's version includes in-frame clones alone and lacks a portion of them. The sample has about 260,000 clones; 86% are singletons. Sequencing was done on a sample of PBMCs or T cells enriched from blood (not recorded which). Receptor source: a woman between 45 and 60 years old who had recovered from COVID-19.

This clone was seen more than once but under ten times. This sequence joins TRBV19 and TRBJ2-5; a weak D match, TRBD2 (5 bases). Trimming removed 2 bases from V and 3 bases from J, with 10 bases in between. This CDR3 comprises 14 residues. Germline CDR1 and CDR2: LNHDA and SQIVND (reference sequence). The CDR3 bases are TGTGCCAGTAGTATATCGGGAAGGGAAGAGACCCAGTACTTC. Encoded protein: CASSISGREETQYF.

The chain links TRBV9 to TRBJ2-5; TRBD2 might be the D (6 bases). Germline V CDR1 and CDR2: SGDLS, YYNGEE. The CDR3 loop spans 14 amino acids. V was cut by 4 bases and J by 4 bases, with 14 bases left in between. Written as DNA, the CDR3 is TGTGCCAGCAGCCCCTCAACTAGCAGAGAGACCCAGTACTTC. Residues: CASSPSTSRETQYF.

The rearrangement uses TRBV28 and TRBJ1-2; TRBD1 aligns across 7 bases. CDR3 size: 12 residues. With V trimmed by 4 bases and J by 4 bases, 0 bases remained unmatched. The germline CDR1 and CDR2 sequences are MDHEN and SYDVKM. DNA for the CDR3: TGTGCCAGCAGTTGGACAGGCTATGGCTACACCTTC. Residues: CASSWTGYGYTF.

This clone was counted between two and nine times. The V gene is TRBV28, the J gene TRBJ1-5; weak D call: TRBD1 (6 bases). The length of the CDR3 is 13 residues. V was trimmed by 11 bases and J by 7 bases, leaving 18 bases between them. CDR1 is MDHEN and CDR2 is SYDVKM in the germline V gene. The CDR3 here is CAVVRGNAQPQHF. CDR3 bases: TGTGCCGTAGTAAGGGGGAATGCGCAGCCCCAGCATTTT.

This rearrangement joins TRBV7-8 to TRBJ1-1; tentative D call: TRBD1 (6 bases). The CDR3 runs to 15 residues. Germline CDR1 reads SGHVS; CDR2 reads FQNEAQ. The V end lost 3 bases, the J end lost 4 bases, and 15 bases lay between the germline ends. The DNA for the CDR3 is TGTGCCAGCAGCTTTACAGGGATGGGGAGCACTGAAGCTTTCTTT. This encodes CASSFTGMGSTEAFF.

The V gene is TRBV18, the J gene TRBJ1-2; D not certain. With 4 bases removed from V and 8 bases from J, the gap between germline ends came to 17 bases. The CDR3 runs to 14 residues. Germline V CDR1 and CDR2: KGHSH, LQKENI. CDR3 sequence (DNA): TGTGCCAGCTCACTCACCCAAGACAACTCCGGCTACACCTTC. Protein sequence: CASSLTQDNSGYTF.

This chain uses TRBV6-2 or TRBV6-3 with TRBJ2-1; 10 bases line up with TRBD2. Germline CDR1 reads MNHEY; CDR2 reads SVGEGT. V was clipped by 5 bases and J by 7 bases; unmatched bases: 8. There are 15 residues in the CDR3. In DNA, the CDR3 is TGTGCCAGCAGTCGAGGACTAGCGGCCCGGAATGAGCAGTTCTTC. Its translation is CASSRGLAARNEQFF.

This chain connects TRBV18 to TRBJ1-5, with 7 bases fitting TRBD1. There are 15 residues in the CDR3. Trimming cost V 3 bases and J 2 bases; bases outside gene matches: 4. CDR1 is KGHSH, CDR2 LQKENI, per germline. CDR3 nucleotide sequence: TGTGCCAGCTCACCGACAGGGAACGGCAATCAGCCCCAGCATTTT. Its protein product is CASSPTGNGNQPQHF.

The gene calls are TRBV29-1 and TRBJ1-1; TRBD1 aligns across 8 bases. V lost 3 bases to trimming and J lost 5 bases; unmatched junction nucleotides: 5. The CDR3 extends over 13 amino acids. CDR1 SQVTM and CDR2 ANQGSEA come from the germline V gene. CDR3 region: CSVDRTGRTEAFF. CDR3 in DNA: TGCAGCGTTGATAGGACAGGGCGGACTGAAGCTTTCTTT.

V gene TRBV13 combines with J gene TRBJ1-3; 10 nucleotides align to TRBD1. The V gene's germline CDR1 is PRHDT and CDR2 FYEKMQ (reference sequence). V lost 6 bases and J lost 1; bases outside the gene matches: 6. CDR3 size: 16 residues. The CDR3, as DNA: TGTGCCAGCAGTAAGACAGGGGGCGCTTCTGGAAACACCATATATTTT. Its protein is CASSKTGGASGNTIYF.

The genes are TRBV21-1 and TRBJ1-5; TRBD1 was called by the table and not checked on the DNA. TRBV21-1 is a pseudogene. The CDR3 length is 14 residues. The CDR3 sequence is CANLTGGRDQPQHF. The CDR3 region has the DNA TGTGCCAACCTGACAGGGGGCCGGGATCAGCCCCAGCATTTT.

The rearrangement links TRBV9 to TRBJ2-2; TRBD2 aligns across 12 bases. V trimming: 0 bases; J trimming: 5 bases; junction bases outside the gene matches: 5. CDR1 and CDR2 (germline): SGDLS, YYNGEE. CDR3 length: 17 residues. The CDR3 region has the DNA TGTGCCAGCAGCGTAGCTCGGACTAGCGGGGATACCGGGGAGCTGTTTTTT. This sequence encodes CASSVARTSGDTGELFF. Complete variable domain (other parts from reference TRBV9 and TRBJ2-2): DSGVTQTPKHLITATGQRVTLRCSPRSGDLSVYWYQQSLDQGLQFLIQYYNGEERAKGNILERFSAQQFPDLHSELNLSSLELGDSALYFCASSVARTSGDTGELFFGEGSRLTVL.

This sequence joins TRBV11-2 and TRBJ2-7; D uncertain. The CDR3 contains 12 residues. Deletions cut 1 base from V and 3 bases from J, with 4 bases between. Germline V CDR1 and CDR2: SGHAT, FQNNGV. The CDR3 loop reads CASSLVNYEQYF. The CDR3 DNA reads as TGTGCCAGCAGCTTAGTAAACTACGAGCAGTACTTC.

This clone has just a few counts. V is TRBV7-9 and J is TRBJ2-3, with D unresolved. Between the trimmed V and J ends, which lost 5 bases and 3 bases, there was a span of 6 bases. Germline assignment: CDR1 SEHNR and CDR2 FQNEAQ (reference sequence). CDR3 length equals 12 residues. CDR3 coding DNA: TGTGCCAGCAGCATATTAACAGATACGCAGTATTTT. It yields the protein CASSILTDTQYF.

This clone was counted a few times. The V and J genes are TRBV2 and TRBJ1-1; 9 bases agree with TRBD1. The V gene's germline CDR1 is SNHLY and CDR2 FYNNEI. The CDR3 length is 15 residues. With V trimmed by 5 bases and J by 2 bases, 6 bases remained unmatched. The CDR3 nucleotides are TGTGCCAGCAGTTTCGGGACAGGGTACAACACTGAAGCTTTCTTT. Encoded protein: CASSFGTGYNTEAFF.